Following are 7 T cell receptor beta chains from one sample sequenced in a study of CD8 T cells in ankylosing spondylitis. Findings and limits, study-wide: A motif in TCR beta, a set of under 10 highly homologous variants, appeared characteristic of ankylosing spondylitis blood.

TCRdb analysed the 5' RACE reads with MiXCR anew, one entry per CDR3 protein. The sample records some 840,000 distinct CDR3 sequences, approximately 12% being singletons. Their specific antigens are unknown. The sample was blood, either unsorted or a sorted T cell fraction (not recorded which). The receptors here all came from a male donor with ankylosing spondylitis.

This clonotype has only a few counts. V gene TRBV6-2 or TRBV6-3 combines with J gene TRBJ2-5; possibly TRBD1 or TRBD2 for D (6 bases each). This CDR3 has 15 residues. CDR1 MNHEY and CDR2 SVGEGT come from the germline V gene. V dropped 0 bases and J dropped 4 bases, with 12 bases sitting between them. The CDR3 region is CASSYSSGAVETQYF. DNA of the CDR3: TGTGCCAGCAGTTACTCGTCGGGGGCCGTAGAGACCCAGTACTTC.

The V gene is TRBV6-5, the J gene TRBJ1-1; 7 nucleotides agree with TRBD1. This CDR3 region has 16 residues. Germline V gene lookup returns CDR1 MNHEY and CDR2 SVGAGI. V shed 4 bases and J 5 bases; nucleotides not matched to a gene: 13. As DNA, the CDR3 is TGTGCCAGCAGTTCCAGGGGGTACTCCGGGAGTACTGAAGCTTTCTTT. Its translation is CASSSRGYSGSTEAFF.

This clonotype has a handful of counts. In DNA, the CDR3 is TGTGCCAGCAGTTACTTTGCGGGAGTCACCGGGGAGCTGTTTTTT. It specifies CASSYFAGVTGELFF. J is TRBJ2-2 and V is TRBV6-2 or TRBV6-3, with 7 bases fitting TRBD2. The CDR3 consists of 15 residues. Germline CDR1 and CDR2: MNHEY and SVGEGT. Germline trimming cut 1 base from V and 4 bases from J; bases unmatched to any gene: 3.

This clonotype has at least ten counts. The V and J genes are TRBV20-1 and TRBJ1-5; D gene ambiguous. Germline CDR1 is DFQATT and CDR2 is SNEGSKA (reference sequence). The CDR3 extends over 13 amino acids. Trimming pared 1 base from V and 5 bases from J, leaving 9 bases between. The CDR3 loop is CSARGYRDQPQHF. CDR3 nucleotides: TGCAGTGCTAGAGGATACCGGGATCAGCCCCAGCATTTT.

About this clonotype itself: This may arise from a read error, as a much more abundant clone is one base away. The chain has TRBV7-8 and TRBJ2-7; D is undetermined. CDR1 and CDR2 (germline): SGHVS, FQNEAQ. The CDR3 runs to 13 residues. With 4 bases removed from V and 2 bases from J, the gap between germline ends came to 9 bases. The CDR3 is CASSWNAAYEQYF. In nucleotides, the CDR3 is TGTGCCAGCAGCTGGAACGCCGCCTACGAGCAGTACTTC.

This clonotype turned up a few times. The V call is TRBV20-1, the J call TRBJ1-2; no definite D call. The CDR3 sequence is 11 residues long. The V and J ends lost 1 base and 8 bases respectively, with 8 bases between them. From germline, CDR1 is DFQATT and CDR2 SNEGSKA (reference sequence). The CDR3 coding sequence is TGCAGTGCTAGAGGGGGTTGGGGCTACACCTTC. Its translation: CSARGGWGYTF.

This chain connects TRBV20-1 to TRBJ2-1; D call uncertain. V lost 3 bases to trimming and J lost 0 bases, with 12 bases between them. The CDR3 has 15 amino acids. The germline gives CDR1 DFQATT, CDR2 SNEGSKA (reference sequence). This CDR3 is CSASSGSPSYNEQFF. The DNA for the CDR3 is TGCAGTGCTAGTTCCGGCTCCCCCTCCTACAATGAGCAGTTCTTC.